The source of this T cell receptor (beta chain) is a study of blood T cell repertoires in COVID-19. Sequenced by immunoSEQ multiplex PCR; TCRdb stores in-frame clones only, minus some. The table lists around 170,000 clones, roughly four fifths of them singletons. The CDR3 sequence is 13 residues long. The V and J ends lost 5 bases and 4 bases respectively, with 10 bases between them. The germline gives CDR1 SGDLS, CDR2 YYNGEE. The sequencing sample was made of peripheral blood. The chain carries TRBV9 and TRBJ2-1; possible D gene TRBD2, 5 bases. The TCR originated in a woman in her thirties or forties with acute or convalescent COVID-19. CDR3 coding DNA: TGTGCCAGCAGGGACTCCTCGTACAATGAGCAGTTCTTC. Its translation is CASRDSSYNEQFF.